Reported below is one T cell receptor beta chain. Antigen specificity is unknown. V trimming: 4 bases; J trimming: 4 bases; junction bases outside the gene matches: 9. CDR3 length: 16 amino acids. Germline CDR1 reads SGHRS; CDR2 reads YFSETQ. This entry belongs to a study of chemoradiotherapy in HPV16-positive cancers. Across the study: Functional T-cell assays on a couple of HPV16-positive patients' cells defined candidate HPV-specific clones and common TCR motifs.

Clones were sequenced by immunoSEQ multiplex PCR, and TCRdb holds only the in-frame ones, with some missing. The table lists 25,000 to 30,000 clones, approximately 94% of them singletons. Study-wide points: During treatment, candidate HPV-specific clones and E7-related motifs expanded in tumor. Only a couple of HPV16-positive patients supplied the functional HPV-specificity definition.

The sequences come from blood, collected from a patient who underwent chemoradiotherapy. The sequence derives from a human donor with HPV-associated anogenital cancer. J is TRBJ2-3 and V is TRBV5-1; 10 bases are a match to TRBD1. Here the CDR3 reads CASSPTGTGVPDTQYF. The CDR3 DNA sequence: TGCGCCAGCAGCCCAACCGGGACAGGGGTTCCAGATACGCAGTATTTT.